This is a list of T cell receptor beta chains from one sample in a study of shared clonotypes between healthy human individuals. The method was immunoSEQ multiplex PCR; TCRdb's version includes in-frame clones alone and lacks a portion of them. The table includes some 1 million clones, approximately 72% detected once. The source material was memory CD4+ T cells sorted from blood. All receptors derive from a young man in good health. CDR3s include the opening cysteine and the closing phenylalanine or tryptophan. Fields, in order: V gene, CDR3 protein.

TRBV4-1,CASSHLGRDTEAFF
TRBV6-6,CATIRQGSQPQHF
TRBV5-1,CASSSRTATNEKLFF
TRBV5-4,CASSLSGSGANVLTF
TRBV6-5,CASSLPTGQETQYF
TRBV5-6,CASTRSTDTQYF
TRBV7-9,CASSRGTGEEQYF
TRBV29-1,CSVVRASGLNEQFF
TRBV28,CASFGSGGTDTQYF
TRBV13,CASSLPGTGGGYTQYF
TRBV29-1,CSVGFGAVYGYTF
TRBV7-3,CASSPGRSTDTQYF
TRBV30,CAWRGGGWGTNTIYF
TRBV27,CASSSREGDTQYF
TRBV10-3,CAISESGGAVYEQYF
TRBV30,CAWSVLGANYGYTF
TRBV19,CASSIWSNEQFF
TRBV10-3,CAISESTGAGAFGGYTF
TRBV15,CATSSGRAYEQYF
TRBV28,CASSYLNEKLFF
TRBV18,CASSPPGTGGFSGNTIYF
TRBV6-6,CASRSTGDEAFF
TRBV9,CASSVLQGIADGYTF
TRBV2,CASSQTSGMNEQFF
TRBV7-9,CASSLGQTSYEQYF
TRBV19,CASSAQMRGTGYEQYF
TRBV19,CASSIGRIGTQYF
TRBV15,CATSRDIGSGETQYF
TRBV7-9,CASSLNPGTGGNF
TRBV19,CASSSGTGRGDEQYF
TRBV27,CASKNFGGYGYTF
TRBV5-1,CASSSSGKSTNEKLFF
TRBV5-1,CASSLGASATAQETQYF
TRBV5-1,CASSSQGRGYTF
TRBV27,CASSLSLGNQPQHF
TRBV11-2,CASRIIGGTTGELFF
TRBV5-1,CASSLSKGQGIADTQYF
TRBV28,CASSLFADINYGYTF
TRBV19,CASSPQGSTNEKLFF
TRBV10-3,CAAGSGRVNEQYF
TRBV6-7,CASSDQGSQPQHF
TRBV11-2,CASSGGGPIGELFF
TRBV2,CASSPSYNEQFF
TRBV15,CATSRDNPTSVWTQYF
TRBV19,CASSGQRRTEAFF
TRBV2,CASSRGTVLGYGYTF
TRBV29-1,CSVEEVDIRGYTF
TRBV5-1,CASRRTGRSYNEQFF